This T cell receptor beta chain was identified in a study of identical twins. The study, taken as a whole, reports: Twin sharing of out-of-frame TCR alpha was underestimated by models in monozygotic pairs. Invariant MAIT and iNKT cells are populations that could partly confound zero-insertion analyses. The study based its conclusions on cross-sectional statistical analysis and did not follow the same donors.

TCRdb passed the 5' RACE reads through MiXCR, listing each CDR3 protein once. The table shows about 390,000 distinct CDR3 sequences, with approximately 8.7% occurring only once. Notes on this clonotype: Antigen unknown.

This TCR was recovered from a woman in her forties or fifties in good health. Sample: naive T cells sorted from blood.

In nucleotides, the CDR3 is TGTGCCAGCAGTCTGACAGGTTACGAGCCCCAGCATTTT. This codes for CASSLTGYEPQHF. This chain joins TRBV6-5 and TRBJ1-5; TRBD1 is a possible D gene (6 bases). Germline V lookup: CDR1 MNHEY, CDR2 SVGAGI. Trimming took off 5 bases at V and 8 bases at J, with 13 bases between the two ends. The length of the CDR3 is 13 residues.